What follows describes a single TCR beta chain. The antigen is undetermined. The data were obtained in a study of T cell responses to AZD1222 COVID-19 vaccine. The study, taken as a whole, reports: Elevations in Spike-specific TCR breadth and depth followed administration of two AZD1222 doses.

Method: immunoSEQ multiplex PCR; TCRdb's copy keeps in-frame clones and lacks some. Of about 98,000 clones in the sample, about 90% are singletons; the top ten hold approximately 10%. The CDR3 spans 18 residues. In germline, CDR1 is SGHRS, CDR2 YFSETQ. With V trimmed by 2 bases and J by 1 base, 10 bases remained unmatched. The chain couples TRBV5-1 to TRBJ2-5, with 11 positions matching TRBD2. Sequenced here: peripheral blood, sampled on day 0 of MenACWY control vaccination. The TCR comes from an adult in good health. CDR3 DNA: TGCGCCAGCAGCTTAAGTGGTACTAGCGGGGGAGGCCAAGAGACCCAGTACTTC. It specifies CASSLSGTSGGGQETQYF.